This passage covers 28 T cell receptor beta chains from one sample sequenced in a study of OX40 agonist ivuxolimab in advanced cancers. Assay: immunoSEQ multiplex PCR; the TCRdb copy retains only in-frame clones and omits some. This table holds about 77,000 clones, over 85% found once. Sequencing was performed on CD4+ or CD8+ T cells sorted from blood, taken in a trial of the OX40 agonist ivuxolimab. All receptors come from an adult with an advanced solid tumor such as melanoma, head and neck, liver or kidney cancer.

CDR3 protein: CASSAVGGAGETQYF. Here the CDR3 DNA reads TGTGCCAGCAGCGCCGTGGGGGGGGCTGGGGAGACCCAGTACTTC. The chain is built from TRBV9 and TRBJ2-5; tentatively, D is TRBD2 (7 bases). CDR1 SGDLS and CDR2 YYNGEE come from the germline V gene. The CDR3 is 15 amino acids. V lost 3 bases and J lost 5, with 17 bases in between. Full variable domain (rest looked up from reference TRBV9 and TRBJ2-5): DSGVTQTPKHLITATGQRVTLRCSPRSGDLSVYWYQQSLDQGLQFLIQYYNGEERAKGNILERFSAQQFPDLHSELNLSSLELGDSALYFCASSAVGGAGETQYFGPGTRLLVL.

This chain connects TRBV10-3 to TRBJ1-2; 7 positions match TRBD1. The CDR3 is made up of 14 amino acids. Germline-derived CDR1 and CDR2 are ENHRY and SYGVKD. V trimming: 0 bases; J trimming: 5 bases; junction bases outside the gene matches: 3. The DNA of the CDR3 is TGTGCCATCAGTGAGTCGGGACAGCAGTATGGCTACACCTTC. Its protein product is CAISESGQQYGYTF.

Written as DNA, the CDR3 is TGTGCCAGCTCACCCTTCCAGGAAACCTACGAGCAGTACTTC. This gives the protein CASSPFQETYEQYF. This chain connects TRBV18 to TRBJ2-7; D gene uncertain. The V and J ends lost 3 bases and 2 bases respectively, with 11 bases between them. Per germline, CDR1 KGHSH and CDR2 LQKENI. The length of the CDR3 is 14 residues.

The gene calls are TRBV9 and TRBJ2-2; D not resolved. Germline CDR1 is SGDLS and CDR2 is YYNGEE. Between the trimmed V and J ends, which lost 5 bases and 1 base, there was a span of 9 bases. This CDR3 spans 14 amino acids. The CDR3 sequence is CASSKTWNTGELFF. The CDR3 region has the DNA TGTGCCAGCAGTAAGACTTGGAACACCGGGGAGCTGTTTTTT.

The DNA for the CDR3 is TGCGCCAGCAGCTTGGGATCACAGGGGGCCGGAGAGACCCAGTACTTC. Its translation: CASSLGSQGAGETQYF. The chain has TRBV5-1 and TRBJ2-5, with 9 bases lining up with TRBD1. In germline, CDR1 is SGHRS, CDR2 YFSETQ. The CDR3 contains 16 residues. V lost 0 bases, J lost 4 bases, and 7 bases stayed unmatched.

The gene calls are TRBV5-4 and TRBJ2-3, with 10 bases identical to TRBD1. The CDR3 spans 15 residues. Germline V gene lookup returns CDR1 SGHNT and CDR2 YYREEE (reference sequence). V gave up 0 bases and J gave up 4 bases; unmatched junction bases: 2. The CDR3 DNA is TGTGCCAGCAGCTTGGGAGGGACAGGGGCAGATACGCAGTATTTT. It yields the protein CASSLGGTGADTQYF.

The J gene is TRBJ1-2, the V gene TRBV6-5; D is possibly TRBD1 (6 bases). This CDR3 is built from 15 residues. V gave up 6 bases and J gave up 7 bases, with 21 bases separating them. Germline CDR1 MNHEY, CDR2 SVGAGI. The CDR3 bases are TGTGCCAGCAGAACCGGACAGATCAGTCGCGTTGGCTACACCTTC. Residues: CASRTGQISRVGYTF.

The V call is TRBV7-8, the J call TRBJ2-7, with D perhaps assigned TRBD1 or TRBD2 (5 bases each). The CDR3 consists of 12 residues. Germline lookup yields CDR1 SGHVS and CDR2 FQNEAQ. The V and J ends lost 10 bases and 6 bases respectively, with 16 bases between them. This CDR3 is CATAIPGTEQYF. CDR3 nucleotides: TGTGCCACCGCTATTCCCGGGACCGAGCAGTACTTC.

The chain carries TRBV12-2 and TRBJ1-2. TRBV12-2 is classified as a pseudogene. CDR3 length: 16 residues. CDR3 residues: CASRLIRGGFYYGYTF. For the CDR3, the DNA is TGTGCAAGTCGCTTAATCAGGGGAGGGTTCTACTATGGCTACACCTTC.

The chain uses TRBV7-3 and TRBJ1-5; weak D call: TRBD1 (5 bases). CDR3 length: 18 residues. The V end was cut by 5 bases, the J end by 0 bases, with 20 bases between. Germline-derived CDR1 and CDR2 are SGHTA and FQGTGA. CDR3 DNA: TGTGCCAGCAGCGCAAACTCACGGGACCCATATAGCAATCAGCCCCAGCATTTT. Translation: CASSANSRDPYSNQPQHF.

This rearrangement joins TRBV4-2 to TRBJ2-1, with 11 bases identical to TRBD2. This CDR3 is built from 16 residues. V lost 1 base and J lost 4; bases outside the gene matches: 3. The germline gives CDR1 LGHNA, CDR2 YNFKEQ. CDR3 amino acids: CASSQALAGGYNEQFF. CDR3 DNA: TGTGCCAGCAGCCAAGCCTTAGCGGGAGGGTACAATGAGCAGTTCTTC.

J is TRBJ1-3 and V is TRBV30; a possible D gene is TRBD1 (6 bases). Looked up from germline, CDR1 is GTSNPN and CDR2 is SVGIG (reference sequence). The CDR3 has 13 amino acids. V was trimmed by 7 bases and J by 2 bases, leaving 12 bases between them. The CDR3, as DNA: TGTGCCTCGGGAAGGGGGGCTGGAAACACCATATATTTT. It yields the protein CASGRGAGNTIYF.

This CDR3 is CATARGPAYEQYF. CDR3 nucleotides: TGCGCCACTGCTCGGGGCCCAGCCTACGAGCAGTACTTC. The chain employs TRBV4-1 and TRBJ2-7; D is tentatively TRBD1 or TRBD2 (5 bases each). Germline CDR1 is MGHRA and CDR2 is YSYEKL. V was pared by 10 bases and J by 2 bases, with 15 bases between. This CDR3 has 13 residues.

This clone was seen only once. V is TRBV6-4 and J is TRBJ2-2; weak D call: TRBD1 (6 bases). Germline V gives CDR1 MRHNA, CDR2 SNTAGT. V gave up 6 bases and J gave up 6 bases, with 11 bases separating them. There are 13 residues in the CDR3. CDR3 region: CASRQGSAGELFF. CDR3 in DNA: TGTGCCAGCAGACAGGGTTCAGCCGGGGAGCTGTTTTTT.

This chain uses TRBV6-5 with TRBJ1-6; TRBD1 is a possible D gene (6 bases). The germline gives CDR1 MNHEY, CDR2 SVGAGI. The CDR3 sequence is 15 residues long. V dropped 2 bases and J dropped 7 bases, with 12 bases sitting between them. In DNA, the CDR3 is TGTGCCAGCAGTTACAACGGGGGCGACAATTCACCCCTCCACTTT. This sequence encodes CASSYNGGDNSPLHF.

In nucleotides, the CDR3 is TGTGCCAGCAGCTTAGGGACGGGGGGGCCAGGGAGCTCCTACGAGCAGTACTTC. It translates to CASSLGTGGPGSSYEQYF. This rearrangement joins TRBV7-9 to TRBJ2-7; 8 bases agree with TRBD2. Trimming cost V 1 base and J 0 bases; bases outside gene matches: 11. CDR3 length equals 18 residues. Germline CDR1 SEHNR, CDR2 FQNEAQ (reference sequence).

Only one count was recorded for this clone. The gene calls are TRBV7-2 and TRBJ1-6, with 10 bases identical to TRBD1. With V trimmed by 6 bases and J by 8 bases, 13 bases remained unmatched. CDR1 is SGHTA, CDR2 FQGNSA, per germline. The CDR3 runs 17 residues. Here the CDR3 DNA reads TGTGCCAGCAGACACACTAGACAGGGGGCGATGTATTCACCCCTCCACTTT. Protein: CASRHTRQGAMYSPLHF.

In its sample, this clone was seen once. The chain couples TRBV5-1 to TRBJ1-4; 9 positions match TRBD1. The V gene's germline CDR1 is SGHRS and CDR2 YFSETQ. This CDR3 spans 14 amino acids. V trimming: 3 bases; J trimming: 6 bases; junction bases outside the gene matches: 3. CDR3: CASSSGTGHEKLFF. DNA of the CDR3: TGCGCCAGCAGCTCGGGGACAGGGCATGAAAAACTGTTTTTT.

The chain carries TRBV7-6 and TRBJ2-1; 10 positions match TRBD2. V shed 1 base and J 5 bases; nucleotides not matched to a gene: 2. CDR3 length equals 15 residues. CDR1 and CDR2 (germline): SGHVS, FNYEAQ. The CDR3 sequence is CASSLGLAGDNEQFF. The CDR3 coding sequence is TGTGCCAGCAGCTTAGGACTAGCGGGCGACAATGAGCAGTTCTTC.

The chain carries TRBV9 and TRBJ1-5; D not certain. This CDR3 has 15 residues. V dropped 0 bases and J dropped 0 bases, with 7 bases sitting between them. CDR1 is SGDLS, CDR2 YYNGEE, per germline. CDR3 in amino acids: CASSVGLSSNQPQHF. In nucleotides, the CDR3 is TGTGCCAGCAGCGTAGGACTCTCTAGCAATCAGCCCCAGCATTTT.

The CDR3 DNA is TGTGCCAGCAGCCCGGGACAGAGAGTCTATGGCTACACCTTC. Translation gives CASSPGQRVYGYTF. This rearrangement joins TRBV7-2 to TRBJ1-2, with 7 bases aligning to TRBD1. V lost 5 bases and J lost 4; bases outside the gene matches: 7. CDR1 SGHTA and CDR2 FQGNSA come from the germline V gene. This CDR3 has 14 residues. Drawing the rest from reference TRBV7-2 and TRBJ1-2, the complete variable domain is GAGVSQSPSNKVTEKGKDVELRCDPISGHTALYWYRQSLGQGLEFLIYFQGNSAPDKSGLPSDRFSAERTGGSVSTLTIQRTQQEDSAVYLCASSPGQRVYGYTFGSGTRLTVV.

The rearrangement joins TRBV29-1 to TRBJ2-5; 9 nucleotides line up with TRBD1. The germline CDR1 and CDR2 sequences are SQVTM and ANQGSEA. Losses at the gene ends were 4 bases for V and 4 bases for J; bases not matched to a gene: 10. The CDR3 runs 15 residues. This CDR3 is CSVGTPGQGGETQYF. Here the CDR3 DNA reads TGCAGCGTTGGTACACCGGGACAGGGTGGAGAGACCCAGTACTTC.

The V and J genes are TRBV30 and TRBJ2-7, with no clear D. This CDR3 region has 13 residues. The V and J ends lost 0 bases and 6 bases respectively, with 12 bases between them. The germline CDR1 and CDR2 sequences are GTSNPN and SVGIG (reference sequence). In nucleotides, the CDR3 is TGTGCCTGGAGTGTGGGTACGGCGCGCGAGCAGTACTTC. Amino acids: CAWSVGTAREQYF.

V is TRBV4-1 and J is TRBJ1-1; the D is unclear. CDR3 length equals 13 residues. Germline V CDR1 and CDR2: MGHRA, YSYEKL. With 1 base removed from V and 1 base from J, the gap between germline ends came to 4 bases. The CDR3 here is CASSQGQNTEAFF. The CDR3 region has the DNA TGCGCCAGCAGCCAAGGTCAGAACACTGAAGCTTTCTTT.

The rearrangement uses TRBV5-1 and TRBJ1-1, with D unresolved. V was clipped by 3 bases and J by 3 bases, with 6 bases between them. The CDR3 is 12 residues long. Looked up from germline, CDR1 is SGHRS and CDR2 is YFSETQ. This CDR3 is CASSYGDTEAFF. The CDR3 bases are TGCGCCAGCAGCTATGGGGACACTGAAGCTTTCTTT. The full variable domain, with the rest looked up from reference TRBV5-1 and TRBJ1-1, is KAGVTQTPRYLIKTRGQQVTLSCSPISGHRSVSWYQQTPGQGLQFLFEYFSETQRNKGNFPGRFSGRQFSNSRSEMNVSTLELGDSALYLCASSYGDTEAFFGQGTRLTVV.

The V call is TRBV15, the J call TRBJ1-6; D remains ambiguous. Germline V gives CDR1 LNHNV, CDR2 YYDKDF (reference sequence). The CDR3 loop spans 14 amino acids. V was shortened by 2 bases and J by 10 bases, with 12 bases between the two germline ends. CDR3 sequence: CATSRTISVSPLHF. The CDR3 DNA reads TGTGCCACCAGCAGAACCATCAGCGTCTCACCCCTCCACTTT.

The chain is built from TRBV11-3 and TRBJ1-3; D is possibly TRBD1 (5 bases). The CDR3 is made up of 19 amino acids. Deletions cut 3 bases from V and 3 bases from J, with 24 bases between. CDR1 is SGHNT, CDR2 YENEEA, per germline. The CDR3 DNA sequence: TGTGCCAGCAGCTTCTTCCTCGGGCAGGGCACAGTAGTTGGAAACACCATATATTTT. Encoded protein: CASSFFLGQGTVVGNTIYF.

The chain is built from TRBV7-8 and TRBJ2-3; TRBD1 aligns across 8 bases. Trimming at V came to 5 bases and at J to 7 bases, leaving 8 bases not matched to a gene. CDR1 is SGHVS, CDR2 FQNEAQ, per germline. The CDR3 contains 14 residues. The CDR3 protein is CASSPGQGVYTQYF. The CDR3 DNA is TGTGCCAGCAGCCCCGGACAGGGTGTGTATACGCAGTATTTT.